This T cell receptor beta chain was observed in a study of blood T cell repertoires in COVID-19. Germline V gene data show CDR1 as SGHDT and CDR2 as YYEEEE. V trimming: 1 base; J trimming: 7 bases; junction bases outside the gene matches: 2. The CDR3 runs to 14 residues. The method was immunoSEQ multiplex PCR; TCRdb's version includes in-frame clones alone and lacks a portion of them. The data contain about 170,000 clones, 85% to 90% of them singletons. The TCR sequence derives from a woman of 80 years or more with COVID-19, enrolled during active disease. What was sequenced was peripheral blood. J is TRBJ2-1 and V is TRBV5-6, with 10 nucleotides matching TRBD2. The CDR3 DNA sequence: TGTGCCAGCAGCTTGAGCGGGAGGGCGAATGAGCAGTTCTTC. Translation gives CASSLSGRANEQFF.